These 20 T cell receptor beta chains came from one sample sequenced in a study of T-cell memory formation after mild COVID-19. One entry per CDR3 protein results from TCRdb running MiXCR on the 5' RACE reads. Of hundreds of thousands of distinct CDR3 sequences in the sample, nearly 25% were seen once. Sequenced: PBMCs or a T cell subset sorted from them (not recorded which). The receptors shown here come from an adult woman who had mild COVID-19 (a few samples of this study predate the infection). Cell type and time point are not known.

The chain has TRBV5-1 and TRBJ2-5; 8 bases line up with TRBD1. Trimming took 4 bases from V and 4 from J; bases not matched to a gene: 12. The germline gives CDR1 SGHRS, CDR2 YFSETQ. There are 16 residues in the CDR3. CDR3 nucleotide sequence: TGCGCCAGCAGCCCCGGACAGGGTCCTAAGGGAGAGACCCAGTACTTC. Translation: CASSPGQGPKGETQYF.

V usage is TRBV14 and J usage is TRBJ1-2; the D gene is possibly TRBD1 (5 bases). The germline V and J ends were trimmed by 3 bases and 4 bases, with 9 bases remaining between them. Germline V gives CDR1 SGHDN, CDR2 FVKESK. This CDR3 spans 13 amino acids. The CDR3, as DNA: TGTGCCAGCAGCCAGGGACCTACCTATGGCTACACCTTC. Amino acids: CASSQGPTYGYTF.

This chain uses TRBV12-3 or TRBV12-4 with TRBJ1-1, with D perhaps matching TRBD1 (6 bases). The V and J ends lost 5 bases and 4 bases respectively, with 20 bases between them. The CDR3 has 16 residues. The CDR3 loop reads CASSPLPGAKSTEAFF. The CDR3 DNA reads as TGTGCCAGCAGTCCGCTGCCGGGGGCGAAGAGCACTGAAGCTTTCTTT.

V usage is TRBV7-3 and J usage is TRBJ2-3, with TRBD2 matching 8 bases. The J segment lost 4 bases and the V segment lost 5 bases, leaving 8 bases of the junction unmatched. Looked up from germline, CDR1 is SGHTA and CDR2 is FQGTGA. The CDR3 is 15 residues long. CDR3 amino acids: CASSRTSGGADTQYF. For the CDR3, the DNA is TGTGCCAGCAGCCGCACTAGCGGAGGGGCAGATACGCAGTATTTT.

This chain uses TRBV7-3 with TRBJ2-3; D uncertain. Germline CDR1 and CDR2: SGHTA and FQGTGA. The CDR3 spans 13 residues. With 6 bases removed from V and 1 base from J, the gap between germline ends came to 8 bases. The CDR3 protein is CASSDTRTDTQYF. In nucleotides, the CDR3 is TGTGCCAGCAGTGACACCCGCACAGATACGCAGTATTTT.

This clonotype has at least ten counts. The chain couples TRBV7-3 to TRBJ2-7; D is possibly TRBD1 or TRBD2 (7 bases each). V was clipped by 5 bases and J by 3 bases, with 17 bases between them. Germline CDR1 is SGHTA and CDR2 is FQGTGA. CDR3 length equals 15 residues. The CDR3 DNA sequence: TGTGCCAGCAGCCCCAGGGGGGGGCACATCTACGAGCAGTACTTC. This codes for CASSPRGGHIYEQYF.

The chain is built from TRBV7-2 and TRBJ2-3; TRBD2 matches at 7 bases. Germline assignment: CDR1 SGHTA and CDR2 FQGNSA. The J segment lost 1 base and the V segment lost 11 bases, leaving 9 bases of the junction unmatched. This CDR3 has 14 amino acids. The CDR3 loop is CAGALGRGTDTQYF. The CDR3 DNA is TGTGCCGGGGCATTGGGGAGGGGCACAGATACGCAGTATTTT.

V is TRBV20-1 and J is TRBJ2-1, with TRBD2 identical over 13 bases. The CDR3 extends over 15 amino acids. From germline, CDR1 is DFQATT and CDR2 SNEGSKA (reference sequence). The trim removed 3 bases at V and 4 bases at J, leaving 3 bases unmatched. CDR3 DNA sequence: TGCAGTGCTAGGACTAGCGGGGGGCCATACAATGAGCAGTTCTTC. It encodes CSARTSGGPYNEQFF.

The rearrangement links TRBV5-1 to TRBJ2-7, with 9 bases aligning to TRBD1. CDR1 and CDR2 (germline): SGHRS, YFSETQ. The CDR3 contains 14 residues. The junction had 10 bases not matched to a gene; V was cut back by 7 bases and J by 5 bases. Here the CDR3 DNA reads TGCGCCAGCTCTGAGACAGGGGGTCTCCACGAGCAGTACTTC. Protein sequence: CASSETGGLHEQYF.

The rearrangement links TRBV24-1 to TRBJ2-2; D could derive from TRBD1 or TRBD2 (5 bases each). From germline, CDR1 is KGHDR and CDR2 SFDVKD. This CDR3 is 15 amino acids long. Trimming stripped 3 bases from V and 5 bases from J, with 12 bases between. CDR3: CATSDPGGWTGELFF. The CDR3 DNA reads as TGTGCCACCAGTGATCCTGGGGGTTGGACCGGGGAGCTGTTTTTT.

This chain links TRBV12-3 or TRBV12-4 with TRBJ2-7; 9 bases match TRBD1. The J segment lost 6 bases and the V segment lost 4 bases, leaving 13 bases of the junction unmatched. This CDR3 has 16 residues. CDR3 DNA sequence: TGTGCCAGCAGTTCACGTGGACAGGGGCGGATTCGCGAGCAGTACTTC. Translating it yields CASSSRGQGRIREQYF.

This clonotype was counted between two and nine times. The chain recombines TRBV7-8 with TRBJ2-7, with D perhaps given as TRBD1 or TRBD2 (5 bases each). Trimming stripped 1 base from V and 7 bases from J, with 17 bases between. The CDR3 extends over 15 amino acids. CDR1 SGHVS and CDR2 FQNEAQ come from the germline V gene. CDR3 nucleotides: TGTGCCAGCAGCTTAGGCGGCCTAGATGAGGGGGAGCAGTACTTC. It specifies CASSLGGLDEGEQYF.

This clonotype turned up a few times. The CDR3 here is CASSSTSKGLRDEQFF. CDR3 DNA: TGTGCCAGCAGCTCGACTAGTAAGGGGCTTAGGGATGAGCAGTTCTTC. The chain combines TRBV7-3 with TRBJ2-1, with a weak D call TRBD2 (6 bases). The CDR3 totals 16 residues. V lost 4 bases and J 8 bases, leaving 21 bases between the germline ends. CDR1 and CDR2 (germline): SGHTA, FQGTGA.

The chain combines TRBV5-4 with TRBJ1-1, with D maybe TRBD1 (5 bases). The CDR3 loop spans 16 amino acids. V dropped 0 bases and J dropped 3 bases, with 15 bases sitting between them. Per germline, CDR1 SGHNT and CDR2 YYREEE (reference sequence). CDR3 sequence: CASSLGSWEGDTEAFF. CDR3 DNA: TGTGCCAGCAGCTTGGGGTCCTGGGAAGGGGACACTGAAGCTTTCTTT.

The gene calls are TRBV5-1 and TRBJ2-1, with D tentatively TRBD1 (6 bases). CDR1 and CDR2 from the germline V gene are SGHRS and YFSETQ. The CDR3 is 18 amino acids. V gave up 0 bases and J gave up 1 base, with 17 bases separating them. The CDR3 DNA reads TGCGCCAGCAGCTTGGATGGCAGGGGCTTTAGTTCCTACAATGAGCAGTTCTTC. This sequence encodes CASSLDGRGFSSYNEQFF.

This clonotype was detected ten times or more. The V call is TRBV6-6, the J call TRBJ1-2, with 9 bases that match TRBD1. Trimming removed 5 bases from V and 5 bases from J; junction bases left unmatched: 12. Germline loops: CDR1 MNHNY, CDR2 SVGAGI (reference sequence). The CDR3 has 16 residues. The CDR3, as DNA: TGTGCCAGCAGTGGGGGACAGGGAAGTAGTTTATATGGCTACACCTTC. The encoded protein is CASSGGQGSSLYGYTF.

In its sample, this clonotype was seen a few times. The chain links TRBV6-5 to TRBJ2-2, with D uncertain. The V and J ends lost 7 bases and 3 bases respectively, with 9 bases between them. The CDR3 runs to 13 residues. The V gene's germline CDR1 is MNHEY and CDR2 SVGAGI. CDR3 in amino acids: CASTPEYTGELFF. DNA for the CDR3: TGTGCCAGCACTCCGGAATACACCGGGGAGCTGTTTTTT.

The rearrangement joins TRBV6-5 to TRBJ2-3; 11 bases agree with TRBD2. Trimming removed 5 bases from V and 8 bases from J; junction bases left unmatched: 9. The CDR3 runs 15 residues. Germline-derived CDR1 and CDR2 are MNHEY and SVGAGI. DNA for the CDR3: TGTGCCAGCAGTACTAGCGGGGGCCGATCAAGTACGCAGTATTTT. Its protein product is CASSTSGGRSSTQYF.

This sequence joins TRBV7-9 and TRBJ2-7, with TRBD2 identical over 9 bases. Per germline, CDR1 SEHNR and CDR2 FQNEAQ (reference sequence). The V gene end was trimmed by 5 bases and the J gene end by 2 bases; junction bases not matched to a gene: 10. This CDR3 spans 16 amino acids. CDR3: CASSILGGRATYEQYF. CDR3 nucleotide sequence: TGTGCCAGCAGCATTCTCGGCGGGAGGGCGACCTACGAGCAGTACTTC.

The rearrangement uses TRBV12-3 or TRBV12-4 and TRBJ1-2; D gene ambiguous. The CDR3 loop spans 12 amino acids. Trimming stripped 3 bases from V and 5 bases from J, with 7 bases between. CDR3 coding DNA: TGTGCCAGCAGTTTCCCCGGGTATGGCTACACCTTC. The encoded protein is CASSFPGYGYTF.